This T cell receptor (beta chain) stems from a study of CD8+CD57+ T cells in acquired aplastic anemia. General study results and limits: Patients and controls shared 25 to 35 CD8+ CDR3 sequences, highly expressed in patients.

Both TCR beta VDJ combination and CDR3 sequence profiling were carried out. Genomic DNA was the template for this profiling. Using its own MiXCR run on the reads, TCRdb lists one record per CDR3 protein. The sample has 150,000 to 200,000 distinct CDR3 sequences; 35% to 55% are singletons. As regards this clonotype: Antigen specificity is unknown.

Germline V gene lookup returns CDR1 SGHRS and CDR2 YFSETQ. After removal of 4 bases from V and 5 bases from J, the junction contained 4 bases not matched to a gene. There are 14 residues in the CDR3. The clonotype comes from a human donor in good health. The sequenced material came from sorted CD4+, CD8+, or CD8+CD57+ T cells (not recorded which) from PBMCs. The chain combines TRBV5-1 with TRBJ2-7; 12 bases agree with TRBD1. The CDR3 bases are TGCGCCAGCAGCGCGGGACAGGGGGCCCACGAGCAGTACTTC. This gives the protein CASSAGQGAHEQYF.